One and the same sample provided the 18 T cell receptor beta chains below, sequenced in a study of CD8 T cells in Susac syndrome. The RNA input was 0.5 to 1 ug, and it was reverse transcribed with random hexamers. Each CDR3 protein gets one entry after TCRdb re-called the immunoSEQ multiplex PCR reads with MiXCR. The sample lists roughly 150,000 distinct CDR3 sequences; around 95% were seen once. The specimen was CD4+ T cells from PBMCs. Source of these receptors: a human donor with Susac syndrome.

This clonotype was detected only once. This CDR3 is CASSSRSSYNEQFF. The CDR3 DNA sequence: TGTGCCAGCAGTTCTCGGAGCTCCTACAATGAGCAGTTCTTC. The chain employs TRBV12-3 or TRBV12-4 and TRBJ2-1; no firm D call. Trimming pared 4 bases from V and 0 bases from J, leaving 7 bases between. The length of the CDR3 is 14 residues.

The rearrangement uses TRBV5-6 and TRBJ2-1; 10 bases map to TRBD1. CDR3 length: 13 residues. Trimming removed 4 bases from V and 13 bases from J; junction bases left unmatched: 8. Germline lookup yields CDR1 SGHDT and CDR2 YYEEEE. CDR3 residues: CASSLGQGVSQFF. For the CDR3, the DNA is TGTGCCAGCAGCCTTGGACAGGGGGTTTCCCAGTTCTTC. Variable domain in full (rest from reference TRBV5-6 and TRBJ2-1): DAGVTQSPTHLIKTRGQQVTLRCSPKSGHDTVSWYQQALGQGPQFIFQYYEEEERQRGNFPDRFSGHQFPNYSSELNVNALLLGDSALYLCASSLGQGVSQFFGPGTRLTVL.

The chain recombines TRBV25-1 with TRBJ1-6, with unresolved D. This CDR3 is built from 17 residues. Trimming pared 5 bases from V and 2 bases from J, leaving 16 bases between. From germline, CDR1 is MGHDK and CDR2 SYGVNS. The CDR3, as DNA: TGTGCCAGCAGTACGAAGGGTTGGAGTCCCTATAATTCACCCCTCCACTTT. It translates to CASSTKGWSPYNSPLHF.

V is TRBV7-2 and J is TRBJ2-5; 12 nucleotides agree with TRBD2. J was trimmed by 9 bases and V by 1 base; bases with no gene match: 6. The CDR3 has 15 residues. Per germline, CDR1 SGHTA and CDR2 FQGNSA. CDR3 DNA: TGTGCCAGCAGCTTAGATCCACTAGCGGGGGGAGCCCAGTACTTC. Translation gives CASSLDPLAGGAQYF.

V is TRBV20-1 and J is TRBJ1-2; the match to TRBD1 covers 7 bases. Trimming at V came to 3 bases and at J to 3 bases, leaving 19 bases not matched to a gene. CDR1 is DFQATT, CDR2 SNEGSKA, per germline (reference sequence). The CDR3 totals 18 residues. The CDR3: CSASDLVADTDRDYGYTF. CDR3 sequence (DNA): TGCAGTGCTAGTGACCTCGTTGCGGACACCGACAGGGACTATGGCTACACCTTC.

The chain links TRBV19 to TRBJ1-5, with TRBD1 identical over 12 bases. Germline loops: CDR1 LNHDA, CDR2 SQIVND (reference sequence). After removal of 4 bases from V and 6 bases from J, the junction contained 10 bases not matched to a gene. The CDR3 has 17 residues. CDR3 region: CASSRGQGANWGQPQHF. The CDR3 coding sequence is TGTGCCAGTAGTAGGGGACAGGGGGCTAATTGGGGTCAGCCCCAGCATTTT.

CDR3 in DNA: TGTGCCACCAGCAGCCTAGCGACAATCTCCTACAATGAGCAGTTCTTC. Protein: CATSSLATISYNEQFF. The chain joins TRBV15 to TRBJ2-1; possible D gene TRBD2, 6 bases. CDR1 and CDR2 from the germline V gene are LNHNV and YYDKDF (reference sequence). The length of the CDR3 is 16 residues. Trimming shortened V by 3 bases and J by 0 bases, and 12 bases separated the two germline ends.

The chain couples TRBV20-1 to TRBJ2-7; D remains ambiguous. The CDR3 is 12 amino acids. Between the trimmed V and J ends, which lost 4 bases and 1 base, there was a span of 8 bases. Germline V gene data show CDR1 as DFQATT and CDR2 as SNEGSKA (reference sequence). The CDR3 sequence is CSAMLRSYEQYF. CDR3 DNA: TGCAGTGCTATGCTGCGGTCCTACGAGCAGTACTTC.

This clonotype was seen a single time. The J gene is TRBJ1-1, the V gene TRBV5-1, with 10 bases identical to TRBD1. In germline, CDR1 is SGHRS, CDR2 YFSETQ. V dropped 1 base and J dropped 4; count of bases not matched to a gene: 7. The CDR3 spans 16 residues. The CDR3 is CASSLTGTGAFTEAFF. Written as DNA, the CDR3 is TGCGCCAGCAGCTTGACCGGGACAGGGGCCTTCACTGAAGCTTTCTTT.

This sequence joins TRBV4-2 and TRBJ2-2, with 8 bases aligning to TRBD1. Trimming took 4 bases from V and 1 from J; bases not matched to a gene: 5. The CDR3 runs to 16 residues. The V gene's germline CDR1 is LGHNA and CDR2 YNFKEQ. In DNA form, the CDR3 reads TGTGCCAGCAGCCTCCGGGACAGGAGGAACACCGGGGAGCTGTTTTTT. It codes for CASSLRDRRNTGELFF.

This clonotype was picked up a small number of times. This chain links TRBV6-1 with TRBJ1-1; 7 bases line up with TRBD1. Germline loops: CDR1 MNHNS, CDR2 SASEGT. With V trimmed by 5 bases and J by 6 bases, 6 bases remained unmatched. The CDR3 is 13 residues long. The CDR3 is CASSQDRAAEAFF. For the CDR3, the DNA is TGTGCCAGCAGTCAAGACAGGGCAGCTGAAGCTTTCTTT.

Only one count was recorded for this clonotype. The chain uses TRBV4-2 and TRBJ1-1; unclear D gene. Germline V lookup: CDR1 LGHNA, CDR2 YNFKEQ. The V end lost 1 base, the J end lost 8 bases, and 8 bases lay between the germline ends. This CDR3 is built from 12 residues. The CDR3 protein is CASSQAEAEAFF. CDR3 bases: TGTGCCAGCAGCCAAGCAGAAGCAGAAGCTTTCTTT.

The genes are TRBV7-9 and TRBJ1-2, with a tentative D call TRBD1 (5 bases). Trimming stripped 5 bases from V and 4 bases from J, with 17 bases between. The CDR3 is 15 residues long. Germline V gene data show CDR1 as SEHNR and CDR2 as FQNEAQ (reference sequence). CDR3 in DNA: TGTGCCAGCAGCCCTCTCAAGGGCAGGGCCTATGGCTACACCTTC. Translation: CASSPLKGRAYGYTF.

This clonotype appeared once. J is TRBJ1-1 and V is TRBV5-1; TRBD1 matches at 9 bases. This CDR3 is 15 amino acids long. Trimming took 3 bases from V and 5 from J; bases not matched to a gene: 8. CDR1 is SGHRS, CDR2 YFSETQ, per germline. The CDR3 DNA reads TGCGCCAGCAGCTCGGCACAGGGGGCCGGAACTGAAGCTTTCTTT. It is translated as CASSSAQGAGTEAFF.

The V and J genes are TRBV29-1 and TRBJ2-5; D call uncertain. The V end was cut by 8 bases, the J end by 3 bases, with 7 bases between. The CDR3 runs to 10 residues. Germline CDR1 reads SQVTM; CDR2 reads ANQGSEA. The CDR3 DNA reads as TGCAGCTCCGGAGAAGAGACCCAGTACTTC. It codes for CSSGEETQYF.

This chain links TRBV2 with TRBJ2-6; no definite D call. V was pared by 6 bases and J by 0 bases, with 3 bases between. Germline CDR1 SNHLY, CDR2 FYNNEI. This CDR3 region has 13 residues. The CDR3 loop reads CASRASGANVLTF. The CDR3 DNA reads TGTGCCAGCAGGGCCTCTGGGGCCAACGTCCTGACTTTC.

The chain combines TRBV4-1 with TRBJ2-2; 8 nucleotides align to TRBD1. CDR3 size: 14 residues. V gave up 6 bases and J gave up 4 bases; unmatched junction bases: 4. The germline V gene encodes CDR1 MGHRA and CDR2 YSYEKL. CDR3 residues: CASRQGVGTGELFF. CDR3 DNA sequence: TGCGCCAGCAGACAGGGGGTGGGCACCGGGGAGCTGTTTTTT.

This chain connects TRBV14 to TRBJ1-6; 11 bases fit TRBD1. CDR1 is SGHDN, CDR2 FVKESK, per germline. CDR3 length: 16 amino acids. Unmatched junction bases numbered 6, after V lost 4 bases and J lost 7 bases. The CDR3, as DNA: TGTGCCAGCAGCCCTATGGACAGGGGGCTGAATTCACCCCTCCACTTT. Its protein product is CASSPMDRGLNSPLHF.